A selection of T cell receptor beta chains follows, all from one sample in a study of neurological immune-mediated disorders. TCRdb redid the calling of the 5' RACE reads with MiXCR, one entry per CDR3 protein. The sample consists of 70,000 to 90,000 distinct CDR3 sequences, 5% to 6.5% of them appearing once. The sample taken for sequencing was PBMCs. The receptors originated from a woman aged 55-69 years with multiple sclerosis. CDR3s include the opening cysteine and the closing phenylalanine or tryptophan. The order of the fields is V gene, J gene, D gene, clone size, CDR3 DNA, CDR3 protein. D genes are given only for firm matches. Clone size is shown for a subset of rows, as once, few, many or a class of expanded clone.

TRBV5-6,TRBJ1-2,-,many,TGTGCCAGCAGCGGGCACTTCTATGGCTACACCTTC,CASSGHFYGYTF
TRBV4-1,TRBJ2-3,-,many,TGCGCCAGCAGCCAATTGGGGTTAAGCACAGATACGCAGTATTTT,CASSQLGLSTDTQYF
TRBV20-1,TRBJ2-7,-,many,TGCAGTGCTAGAGATGGCTACGAGCAGTACTTC,CSARDGYEQYF
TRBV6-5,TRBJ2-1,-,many,TGTGCCAGCAGCCTTTATAACCCAGCGGAGTCTTACAATGAGCAGTTCTTC,CASSLYNPAESYNEQFF
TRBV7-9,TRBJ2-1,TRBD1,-,TGTGCCAGCAGCTGGACGGGACAGGGAAGAAGGGATGAGCAGTTCTTC,CASSWTGQGRRDEQFF
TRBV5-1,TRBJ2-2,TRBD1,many,TGCGCCAGCAGCCAGGGTGGACAGGCGGTCGGGGAGCTGTTTTTT,CASSQGGQAVGELFF
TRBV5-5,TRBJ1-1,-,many,TGTGCCAGCAGCCATAAAAGCGGACAGATGAACACTGAAGCTTTCTTT,CASSHKSGQMNTEAFF
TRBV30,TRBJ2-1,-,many,TGTGCCTGGAGTGTATTGGGCAGGTTACGGGATGAGCAGTTCTTC,CAWSVLGRLRDEQFF
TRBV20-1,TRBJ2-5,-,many,TGCAGTGCTAGAGAGGTCATGGGATTTGAGACCCAGTACTTC,CSAREVMGFETQYF
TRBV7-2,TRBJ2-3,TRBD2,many,TGTGCCAGCAGCTCCAGGGGCGGGGGGAGCACAGATACGCAGTATTTT,CASSSRGGGSTDTQYF
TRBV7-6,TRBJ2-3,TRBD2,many,TGTGCCAGCAGCGACAGCGGGGGGAAAACAGATACGCAGTATTTT,CASSDSGGKTDTQYF
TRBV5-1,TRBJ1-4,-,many,TGCGCCAGCAGCTTTGCCGAGAATGAAAAACTGTTTTTT,CASSFAENEKLFF
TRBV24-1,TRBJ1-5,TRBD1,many,TGTGCCACCAGTGACTCCGGGACAGGGACTTATCAGCCCCAGCATTTT,CATSDSGTGTYQPQHF
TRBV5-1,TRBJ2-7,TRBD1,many,TGCGCCAGCAGCCCGGGACAGGGGTTTTCCTACGAGCAGTACTTC,CASSPGQGFSYEQYF
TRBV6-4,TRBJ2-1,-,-,TGTGCCAGCAGACGGGGTTACAATGAGCAGTTCTTC,CASRRGYNEQFF
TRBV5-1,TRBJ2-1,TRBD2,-,TGCGCCAGCACCCGGGGGGATAGCTCCTACAATGAGCAGTTCTTC,CASTRGDSSYNEQFF
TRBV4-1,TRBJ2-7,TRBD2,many,TGCGCCAGCAGCCGAGCGGGGGGGCCCTACGAGCAGTACTTC,CASSRAGGPYEQYF
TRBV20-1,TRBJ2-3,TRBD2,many,TGCAGTGCTAGAGGGATACTAGCGGGGAGAACAGATACGCAGTATTTT,CSARGILAGRTDTQYF
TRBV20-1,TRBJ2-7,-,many,TGCAGTGCTACCGACCGGGGGGCTACTTACGAGCAGTACTTC,CSATDRGATYEQYF
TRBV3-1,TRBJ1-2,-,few,TGTGCCAGCAGCCAAGACGGGGGGTTCTATGGCTACACCTTC,CASSQDGGFYGYTF
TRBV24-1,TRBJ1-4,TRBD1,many,TGTGCCACCAGTGATCCCGGGACAGGCCTCGCTAATGAAAAACTGTTTTTT,CATSDPGTGLANEKLFF
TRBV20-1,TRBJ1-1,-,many,TGCAGTGCTAGTAATCTCCAGGGAATAAACACTGAAGCTTTCTTT,CSASNLQGINTEAFF
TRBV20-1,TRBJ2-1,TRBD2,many,TGCAGTGCTAGATGGTCCGGGACTAGCGGGGGGGTCTACAATGAGCAGTTCTTC,CSARWSGTSGGVYNEQFF
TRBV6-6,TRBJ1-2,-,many,TGTGCCAGCAGTCCCTCCGACGGGGCCCCTCTTGGCTACACCTTC,CASSPSDGAPLGYTF